The entry below describes one T cell receptor beta chain. Using immunoSEQ multiplex PCR, the repertoire was profiled, and TCRdb retains in-frame clones only, with some absent. Of about 280,000 clones in the sample, roughly 90% were seen once. These data come from a study of blood T cell repertoires in COVID-19. Turning to the study itself: COVID-19 samples from acute and convalescent phases originated in the United States, Italy and Spain.

The CDR3 has 14 amino acids. V was pared by 7 bases and J by 2 bases, with 13 bases between. CDR1 is LNHDA and CDR2 is SQIVND in the germline V gene (reference sequence). Material: peripheral blood. This clonotype was sampled from a woman in her twenties or thirties with active or convalescent COVID-19. V is TRBV19 and J is TRBJ2-3; possibly TRBD1 for D (6 bases). The CDR3 nucleotides are TGTGCCAGTACTCCCACAGGGTACACAGATACGCAGTATTTT. This gives the protein CASTPTGYTDTQYF.